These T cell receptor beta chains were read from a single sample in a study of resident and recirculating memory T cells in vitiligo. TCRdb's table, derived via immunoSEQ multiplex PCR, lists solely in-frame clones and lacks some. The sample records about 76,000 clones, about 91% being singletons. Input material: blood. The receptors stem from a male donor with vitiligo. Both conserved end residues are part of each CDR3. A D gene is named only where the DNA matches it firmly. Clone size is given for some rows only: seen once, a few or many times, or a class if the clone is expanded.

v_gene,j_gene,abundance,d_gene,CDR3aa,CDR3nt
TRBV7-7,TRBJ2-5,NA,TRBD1,CASSLARGRQETQYF,TGTGCCAGCAGCTTAGCAAGGGGGCGCCAAGAGACCCAGTACTTC
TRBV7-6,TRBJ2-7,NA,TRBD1,CASSLVGDRPYEQYF,TGTGCCAGCAGCTTAGTGGGGGACAGACCCTACGAGCAGTACTTC
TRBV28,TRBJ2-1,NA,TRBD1,CASTFLGQEEHNEQFF,TGTGCCAGCACCTTCCTGGGACAGGAAGAGCACAATGAGCAGTTCTTC
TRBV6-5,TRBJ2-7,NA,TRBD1,CASKKQGTGGNEQYF,TGTGCCAGCAAAAAACAAGGGACAGGGGGGAACGAGCAGTACTTC
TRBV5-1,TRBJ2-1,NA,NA,CASSLNGNRYNEQFF,TGCGCCAGCAGCTTAAACGGGAACCGATACAATGAGCAGTTCTTC
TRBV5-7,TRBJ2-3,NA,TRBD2,CASSVAGASGDTQYF,TGTGCCAGCAGCGTAGCGGGAGCCTCCGGAGATACGCAGTATTTT
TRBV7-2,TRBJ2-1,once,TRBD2,CASSPAGTSFNEQFF,TGTGCCAGCAGCCCTGCCGGGACTAGCTTCAATGAGCAGTTCTTC
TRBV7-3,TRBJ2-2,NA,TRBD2,CASSPGGGSGELFF,TGTGCCAGCAGCCCGGGAGGGGGTTCCGGGGAGCTGTTTTTT
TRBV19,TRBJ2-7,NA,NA,CASSGVGRHNEQYF,TGTGCCAGTAGTGGAGTCGGGAGACACAACGAGCAGTACTTC
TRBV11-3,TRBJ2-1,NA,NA,CASGDFSSYNEQFF,TGTGCCTCCGGAGACTTTAGCTCCTACAATGAGCAGTTCTTC
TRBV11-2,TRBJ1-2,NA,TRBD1,CASSLAGRGYGYTF,TGTGCCAGCAGCTTAGCGGGCAGGGGGTATGGCTACACCTTC
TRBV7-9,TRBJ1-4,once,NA,CASSFRGARPAEKLFF,TGTGCCAGCAGCTTCCGGGGAGCGCGCCCCGCTGAAAAACTGTTTTTT
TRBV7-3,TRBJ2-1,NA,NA,CASSPTAGLADEQFF,TGTGCCAGCAGCCCCACCGCGGGACTCGCGGATGAGCAGTTCTTC
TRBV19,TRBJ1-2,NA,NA,CASSIAHLQGMWGYTF,TGTGCCAGTAGTATAGCTCACCTACAGGGAATGTGGGGCTACACCTTC
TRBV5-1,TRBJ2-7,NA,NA,CASSFDGTPGYEQYF,TGCGCCAGCAGCTTCGACGGGACTCCTGGGTACGAGCAGTACTTC
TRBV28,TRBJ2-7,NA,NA,CASSLPRIPYEQYF,TGTGCCAGCAGTTTACCGCGGATACCCTACGAGCAGTACTTC
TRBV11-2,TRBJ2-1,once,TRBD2,CASSSRLATGYNEQFF,TGTGCCAGCAGCTCCCGACTAGCGACTGGGTACAATGAGCAGTTCTTC
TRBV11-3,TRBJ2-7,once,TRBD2,CASSYASGSPYF,TGTGCCAGCAGCTACGCTAGCGGGAGTCCGTACTTC
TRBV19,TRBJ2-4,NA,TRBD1,CASQGVAKNIQYF,TGTGCCAGCCAGGGGGTAGCCAAAAACATTCAGTACTTC
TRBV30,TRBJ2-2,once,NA,CAWSVGKGELFF,TGTGCCTGGAGTGTGGGCAAGGGGGAGCTGTTTTTT
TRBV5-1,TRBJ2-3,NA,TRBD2,CASSPLAGGTDTQYF,TGCGCCAGCAGCCCCCTAGCGGGGGGCACAGATACGCAGTATTTT
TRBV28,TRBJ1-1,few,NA,CASSPHRVDRTEAFF,TGTGCCAGCAGTCCCCACAGGGTAGATAGGACTGAAGCTTTCTTT
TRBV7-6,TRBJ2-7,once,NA,CASSALMGNGNEQYF,TGTGCCAGCAGCGCCCTGATGGGCAATGGAAACGAGCAGTACTTC
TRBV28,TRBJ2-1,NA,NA,CASSLASGGEQFF,TGTGCCAGCTCACTAGCCTCAGGAGGGGAGCAGTTCTTC
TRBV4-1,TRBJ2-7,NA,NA,CASSQGDYRGRGYEQYF,TGCGCCAGCAGCCAAGGAGATTACAGGGGGAGGGGGTACGAGCAGTACTTC
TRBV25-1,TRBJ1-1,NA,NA,CASSNGQTNTEAFF,TGTGCCAGCAGTAACGGACAGACGAACACTGAAGCTTTCTTT
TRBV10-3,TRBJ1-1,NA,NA,CAISDWQGNTEAFF,TGTGCCATCAGTGATTGGCAGGGGAACACTGAAGCTTTCTTT
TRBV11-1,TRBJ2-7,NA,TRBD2,CASSLGGLVWSYEQYF,TGTGCCAGCAGCTTAGGGGGACTAGTGTGGTCCTACGAGCAGTACTTC
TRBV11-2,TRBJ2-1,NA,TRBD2,CASTGLAGTVYNEQFF,TGTGCCAGCACCGGACTAGCGGGAACGGTATACAATGAGCAGTTCTTC
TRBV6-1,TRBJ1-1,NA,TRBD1,CAGRQGQDTEAFF,TGTGCCGGGAGACAGGGGCAGGACACTGAAGCTTTCTTT
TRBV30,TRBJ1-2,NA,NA,CAWSGRQSYGYTF,TGTGCCTGGAGTGGGCGGCAGTCCTATGGCTACACCTTC
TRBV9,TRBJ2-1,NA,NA,CASSSGNYNEQFF,TGTGCCAGCAGCTCCGGGAATTACAATGAGCAGTTCTTC
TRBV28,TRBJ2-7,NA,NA,CASRPPGLLYEQYF,TGTGCCAGCAGACCCCCGGGACTCTTATACGAGCAGTACTTC
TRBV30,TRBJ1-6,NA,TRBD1,CAWSMTGINSPLHF,TGTGCCTGGAGTATGACAGGGATTAATTCACCCCTCCACTTT
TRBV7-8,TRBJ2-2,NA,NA,CASSLEIGGRRTGELFF,TGTGCCAGCAGCTTAGAAATCGGGGGACGGCGGACTGGGGAGCTGTTTTTT
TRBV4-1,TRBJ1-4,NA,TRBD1,CASSQVAGGNEKLFF,TGCGCCAGCAGCCAAGTGGCAGGGGGTAATGAAAAACTGTTTTTT
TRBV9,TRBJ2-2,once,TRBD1,CASSVGTGVGELFF,TGTGCCAGCAGCGTCGGGACAGGGGTCGGAGAGCTGTTTTTT
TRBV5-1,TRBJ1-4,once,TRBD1,CASSTTGVVNEKLFF,TGCGCCAGCAGCACAACAGGGGTCGTCAATGAAAAACTGTTTTTT
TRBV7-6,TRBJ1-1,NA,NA,CASSSPGTEAFF,TGTGCCAGCAGCTCCCCCGGGACTGAAGCTTTCTTT
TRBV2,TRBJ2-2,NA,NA,CASSEGSSGTGELFF,TGTGCCAGCAGTGAGGGTAGTTCGGGCACCGGGGAGCTGTTTTTT
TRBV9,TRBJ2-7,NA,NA,CASSVGGRPGYEQYF,TGTGCCAGCAGCGTAGGGGGGCGGCCGGGGTACGAGCAGTACTTC
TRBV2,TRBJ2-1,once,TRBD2,CASSVKWAASGILISYNEQFF,TGTGCCAGCAGTGTGAAGTGGGCGGCTAGCGGGATCCTCATCTCCTACAATGAGCAGTTCTTC
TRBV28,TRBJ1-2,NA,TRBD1,CASSLLGDSIVYGYTF,TGTGCCAGCAGTTTATTGGGGGACAGTATTGTCTATGGCTACACCTTC
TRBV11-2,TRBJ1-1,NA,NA,CASSLVTGWLPEAFF,TGTGCCAGCAGCTTAGTAACAGGATGGCTGCCTGAAGCTTTCTTT
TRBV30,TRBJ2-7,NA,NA,CAWSVQVEKQYF,TGTGCCTGGAGTGTGCAGGTGGAAAAGCAGTACTTC
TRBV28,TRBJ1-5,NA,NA,CASSFRVLPEHF,TGTGCCAGCAGTTTTCGAGTCCTTCCCGAGCATTTT
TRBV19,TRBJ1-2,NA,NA,CASSFVGENGYTF,TGTGCCAGTAGTTTCGTAGGAGAGAATGGCTACACCTTC
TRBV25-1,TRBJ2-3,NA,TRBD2,CASSEVEAGLGTQYF,TGTGCCAGCAGTGAAGTAGAAGCGGGGTTGGGTACGCAGTATTTT
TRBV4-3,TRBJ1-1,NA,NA,CASSHYHSGSTEAFF,TGCGCCAGCAGCCATTACCACTCGGGGTCCACTGAAGCTTTCTTT
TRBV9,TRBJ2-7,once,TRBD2,CASSESSGIDEQYF,TGTGCCAGCAGCGAGAGTAGCGGGATCGACGAGCAGTACTTC
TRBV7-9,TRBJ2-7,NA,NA,CASSHEESHEQYF,TGTGCCAGCAGCCACGAGGAGTCCCACGAGCAGTACTTC
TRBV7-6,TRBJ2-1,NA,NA,CASSLLGSKSPHNEQFF,TGTGCCAGCAGCTTATTGGGGAGCAAGAGTCCCCACAATGAGCAGTTCTTC
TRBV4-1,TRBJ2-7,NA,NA,CASSQVVQGSYEQYF,TGCGCCAGCAGCCAAGTAGTCCAGGGCTCCTACGAGCAGTACTTC